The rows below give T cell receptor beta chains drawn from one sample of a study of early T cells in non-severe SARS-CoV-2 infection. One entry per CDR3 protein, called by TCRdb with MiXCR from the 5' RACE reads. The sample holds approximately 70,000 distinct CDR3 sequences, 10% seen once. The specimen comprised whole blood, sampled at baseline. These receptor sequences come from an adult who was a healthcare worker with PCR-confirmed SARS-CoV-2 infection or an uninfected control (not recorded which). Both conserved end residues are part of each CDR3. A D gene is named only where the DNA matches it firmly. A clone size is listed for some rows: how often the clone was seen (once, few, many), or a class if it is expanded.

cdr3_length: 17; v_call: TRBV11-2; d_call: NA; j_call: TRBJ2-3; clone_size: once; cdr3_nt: TGTGCCAGCAGCATAGGGGTCTGGCAGGAGTACACAGATACGCAGTATTTT; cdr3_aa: CASSIGVWQEYTDTQYF
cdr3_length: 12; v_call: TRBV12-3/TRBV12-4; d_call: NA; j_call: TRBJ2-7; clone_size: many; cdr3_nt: TGTGCCAGCAGTCCCCGTGCCCGGGAGCAGTACTTC; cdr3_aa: CASSPRAREQYF
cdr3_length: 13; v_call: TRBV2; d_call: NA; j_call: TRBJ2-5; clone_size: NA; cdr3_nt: TGTGCCAGCAGTGCCCCAACGGGGGTTACCCAGTACTTC; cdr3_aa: CASSAPTGVTQYF
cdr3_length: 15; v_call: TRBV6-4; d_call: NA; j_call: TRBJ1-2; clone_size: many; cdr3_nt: TGTGCCAGCAGTGTCGACTCACAGGGAGACTATGGCTACACCTTC; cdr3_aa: CASSVDSQGDYGYTF
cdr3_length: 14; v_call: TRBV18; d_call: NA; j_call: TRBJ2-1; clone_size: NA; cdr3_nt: TGTGCCAGCTCCCCGGGAACTGAGGCAACTGAGCAGTTCTTC; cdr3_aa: CASSPGTEATEQFF
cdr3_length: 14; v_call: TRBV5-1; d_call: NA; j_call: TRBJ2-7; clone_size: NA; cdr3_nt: TGCGCCAGCAGCTCAATGACAGTCTCCTACGAGCAGTACTTC; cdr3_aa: CASSSMTVSYEQYF
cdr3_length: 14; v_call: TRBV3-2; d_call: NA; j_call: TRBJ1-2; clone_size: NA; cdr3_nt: TGTGCCAGCAGCCCAACAAGGGATGGTGATGGCTACACCTTC; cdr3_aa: CASSPTRDGDGYTF
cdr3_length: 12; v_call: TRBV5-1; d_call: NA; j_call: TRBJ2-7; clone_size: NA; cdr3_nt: TGCGCCAGCAGCCCCGATCGAGGCGAGCAGTACTTC; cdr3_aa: CASSPDRGEQYF
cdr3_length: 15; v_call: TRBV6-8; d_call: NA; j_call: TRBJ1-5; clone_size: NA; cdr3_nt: TGTGCCAGCAGTTACTCGAAGCAGGGCAATCAGCCCCAGCATTTT; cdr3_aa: CASSYSKQGNQPQHF
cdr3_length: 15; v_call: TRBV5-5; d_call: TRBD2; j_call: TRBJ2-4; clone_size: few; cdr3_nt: TGTGCCAGCAGCTTGCTCGCGCGGGGGAGGAACATTCAGTACTTC; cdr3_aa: CASSLLARGRNIQYF
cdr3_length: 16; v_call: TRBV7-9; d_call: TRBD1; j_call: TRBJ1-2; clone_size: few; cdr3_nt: TGTGCCAGCAGCACTAACGACAGGGGCCGGGGCTATGGCTACACCTTC; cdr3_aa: CASSTNDRGRGYGYTF
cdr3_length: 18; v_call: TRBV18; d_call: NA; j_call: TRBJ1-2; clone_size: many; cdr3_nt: TGTGCCAGCTCACCGAACCGTTATGGCCCCACGTCCCGCTATGGCTACACCTTC; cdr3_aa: CASSPNRYGPTSRYGYTF
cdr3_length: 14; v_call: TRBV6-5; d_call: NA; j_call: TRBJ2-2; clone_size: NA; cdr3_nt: TGTGCCAGCAGTTATGACAGCGGCACCGGGGAGCTGTTTTTT; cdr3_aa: CASSYDSGTGELFF
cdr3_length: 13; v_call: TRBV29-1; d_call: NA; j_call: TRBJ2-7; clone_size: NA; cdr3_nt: TGCAGCGTTGTCGGGACATCCCTCTACGAGCAGTACTTC; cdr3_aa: CSVVGTSLYEQYF
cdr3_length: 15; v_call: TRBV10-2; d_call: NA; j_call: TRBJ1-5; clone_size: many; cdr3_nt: TGCGCCAGCAGTGAGATCTCGGTTCTCAATCAGCCCCAGCATTTT; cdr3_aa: CASSEISVLNQPQHF